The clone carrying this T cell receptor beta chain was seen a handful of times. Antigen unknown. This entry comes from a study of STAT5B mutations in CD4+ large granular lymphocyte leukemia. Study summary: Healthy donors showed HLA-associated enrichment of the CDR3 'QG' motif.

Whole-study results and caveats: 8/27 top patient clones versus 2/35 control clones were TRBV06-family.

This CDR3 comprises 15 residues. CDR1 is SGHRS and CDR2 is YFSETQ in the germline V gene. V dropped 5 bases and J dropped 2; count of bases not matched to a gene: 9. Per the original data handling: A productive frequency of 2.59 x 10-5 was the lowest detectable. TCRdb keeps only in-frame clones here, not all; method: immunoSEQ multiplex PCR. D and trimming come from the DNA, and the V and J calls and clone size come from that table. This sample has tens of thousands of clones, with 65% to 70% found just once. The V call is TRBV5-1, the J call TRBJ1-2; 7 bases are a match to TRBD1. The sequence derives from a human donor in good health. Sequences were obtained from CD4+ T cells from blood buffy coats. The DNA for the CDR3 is TGCGCCAGCAGTTTACGGGCGGGACAGAACTATGGCTACACCTTC. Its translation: CASSLRAGQNYGYTF. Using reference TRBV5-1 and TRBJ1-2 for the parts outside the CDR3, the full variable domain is KAGVTQTPRYLIKTRGQQVTLSCSPISGHRSVSWYQQTPGQGLQFLFEYFSETQRNKGNFPGRFSGRQFSNSRSEMNVSTLELGDSALYLCASSLRAGQNYGYTFGSGTRLTVV.